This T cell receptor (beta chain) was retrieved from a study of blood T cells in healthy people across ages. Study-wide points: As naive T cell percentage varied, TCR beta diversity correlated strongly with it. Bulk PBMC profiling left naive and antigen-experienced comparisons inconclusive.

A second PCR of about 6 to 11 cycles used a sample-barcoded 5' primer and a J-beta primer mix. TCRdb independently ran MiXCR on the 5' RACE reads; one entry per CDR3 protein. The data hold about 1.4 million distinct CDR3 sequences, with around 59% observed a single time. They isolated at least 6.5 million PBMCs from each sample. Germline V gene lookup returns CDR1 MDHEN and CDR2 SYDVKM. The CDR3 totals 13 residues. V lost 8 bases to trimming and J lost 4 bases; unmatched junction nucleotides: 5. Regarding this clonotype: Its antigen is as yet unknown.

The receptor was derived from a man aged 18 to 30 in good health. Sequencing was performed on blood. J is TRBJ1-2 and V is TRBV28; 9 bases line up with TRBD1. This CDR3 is CASLDRGFYGYTF. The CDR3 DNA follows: TGTGCCAGCTTGGACAGGGGTTTCTATGGCTACACCTTC.